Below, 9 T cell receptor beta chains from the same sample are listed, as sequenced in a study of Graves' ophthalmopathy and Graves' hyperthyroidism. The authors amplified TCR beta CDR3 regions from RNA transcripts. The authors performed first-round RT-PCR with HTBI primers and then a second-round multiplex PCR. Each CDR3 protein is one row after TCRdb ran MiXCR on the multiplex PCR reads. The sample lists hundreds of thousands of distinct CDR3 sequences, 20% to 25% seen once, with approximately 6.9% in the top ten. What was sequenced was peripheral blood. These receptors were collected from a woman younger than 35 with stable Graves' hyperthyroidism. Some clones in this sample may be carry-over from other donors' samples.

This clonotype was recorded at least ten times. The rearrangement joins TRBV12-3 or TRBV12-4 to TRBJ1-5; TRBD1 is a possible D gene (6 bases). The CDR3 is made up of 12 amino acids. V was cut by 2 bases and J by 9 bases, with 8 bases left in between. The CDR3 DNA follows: TGTGCCAGCAGTTTATTAGGGGGGCCCCAGCATTTT. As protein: CASSLLGGPQHF.

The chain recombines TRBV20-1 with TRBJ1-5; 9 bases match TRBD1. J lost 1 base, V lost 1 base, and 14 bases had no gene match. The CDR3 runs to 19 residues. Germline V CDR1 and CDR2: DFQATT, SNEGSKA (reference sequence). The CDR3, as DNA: TGCAGTGCTAGAGGCCTCCGGGACAGGGTCTTGGTAAGCAATCAGCCCCAGCATTTT. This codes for CSARGLRDRVLVSNQPQHF.

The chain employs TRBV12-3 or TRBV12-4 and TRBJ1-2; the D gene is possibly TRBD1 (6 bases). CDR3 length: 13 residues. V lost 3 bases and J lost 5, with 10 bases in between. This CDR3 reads CASSFRTVYGYTF. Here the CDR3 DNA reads TGTGCCAGCAGTTTCCGGACAGTTTATGGCTACACCTTC.

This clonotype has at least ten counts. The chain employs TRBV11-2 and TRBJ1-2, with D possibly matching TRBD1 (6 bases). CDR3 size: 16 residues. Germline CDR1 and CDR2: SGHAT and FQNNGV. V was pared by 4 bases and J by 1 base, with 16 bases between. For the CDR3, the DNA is TGTGCCAGCAGCTCATATCCGGGACATAATAACTATGGCTACACCTTC. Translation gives CASSSYPGHNNYGYTF.

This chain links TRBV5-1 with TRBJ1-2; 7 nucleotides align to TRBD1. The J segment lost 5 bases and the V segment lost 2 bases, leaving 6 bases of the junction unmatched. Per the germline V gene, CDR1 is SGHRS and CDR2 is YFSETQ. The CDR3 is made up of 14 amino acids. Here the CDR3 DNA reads TGCGCCAGCAGCTTTTGGACAGGAAGATATGGCTACACCTTC. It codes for CASSFWTGRYGYTF.

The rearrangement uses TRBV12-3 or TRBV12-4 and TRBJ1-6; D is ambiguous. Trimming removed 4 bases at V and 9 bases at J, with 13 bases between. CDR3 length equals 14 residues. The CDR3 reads CASSYRGISSPLHF. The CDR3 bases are TGTGCCAGCAGTTATCGAGGGATAAGTTCACCCCTCCACTTT.

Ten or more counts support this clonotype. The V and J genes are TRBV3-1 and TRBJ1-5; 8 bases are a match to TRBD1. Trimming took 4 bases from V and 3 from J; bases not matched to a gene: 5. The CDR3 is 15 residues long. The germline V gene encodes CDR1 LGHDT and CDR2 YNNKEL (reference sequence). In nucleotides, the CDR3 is TGTGCCAGCAGCCGCGGGACAGGTACCAATCAGCCCCAGCATTTT. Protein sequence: CASSRGTGTNQPQHF.

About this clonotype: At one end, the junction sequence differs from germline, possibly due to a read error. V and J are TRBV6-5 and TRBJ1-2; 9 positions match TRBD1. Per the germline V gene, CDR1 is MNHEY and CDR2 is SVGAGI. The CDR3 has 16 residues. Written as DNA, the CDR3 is TGTGCCAGCATTTACTCTTCGACAGGGGGTTTTAGTGGCTACACCTTC. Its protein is CASIYSSTGGFSGYTF.

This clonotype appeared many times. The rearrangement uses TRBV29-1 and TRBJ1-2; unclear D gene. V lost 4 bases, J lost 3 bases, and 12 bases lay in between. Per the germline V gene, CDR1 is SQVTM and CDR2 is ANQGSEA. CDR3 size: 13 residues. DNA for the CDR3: TGCAGCGTTGGCCAGGACCTAGACTATGGCTACACCTTC. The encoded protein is CSVGQDLDYGYTF.